This paragraph reports one T cell receptor beta chain. The antigen is unknown. The PCR contained 60 Vbeta and 13 Jbeta primers. Sequencing used immunoSEQ multiplex PCR; TCRdb keeps in-frame clones, though not all of them. The sample contains 100,000 to 150,000 clones, about 63% of which appear only once. The data were obtained in a study of cytomegalovirus exposure and HLA in healthy donors. Study results and caveats: TRBV6-2, TRBV6-3 and some other V segments were unresolvable in 87-base-pair reads. The likely explanation for a cluster of highly shared sequence variants was sequencing artifact.

Per the germline V gene, CDR1 is SGHRS and CDR2 is YFSETQ. Between the trimmed V and J ends, which lost 1 base and 0 bases, there was a span of 14 bases. This CDR3 has 17 residues. Sample: PBMCs. The TCR sequence derives from a man younger than 45 in good health and CMV-seropositive. This chain uses TRBV5-1 with TRBJ1-3; possibly TRBD1 for D (5 bases). The CDR3 region is CASSLSSGQGSGNTIYF. Written as DNA, the CDR3 is TGCGCCAGCAGCTTGAGCTCCGGCCAGGGCTCTGGAAACACCATATATTTT.